A single sample gave rise to the 7 T cell receptor beta chains below, sequenced in a study of CD8 T cells in Susac syndrome. Reverse transcription of about 0.5 to 1 ug RNA used random hexamers. TCRdb reanalysed the immunoSEQ multiplex PCR reads using MiXCR and keeps one entry per CDR3 protein. The sample shows roughly 150,000 distinct CDR3 sequences, roughly 95% of them seen only once. The sequencing sample was made of CD4+ T cells from PBMCs. Every receptor here comes from a human donor with multiple sclerosis.

The J gene is TRBJ1-4, the V gene TRBV7-9; tentative D call: TRBD1 (6 bases). Trimming left V 8 bases short and J 1 base short, with 14 bases between. The CDR3 contains 15 residues. Germline loops: CDR1 SEHNR, CDR2 FQNEAQ (reference sequence). This CDR3 reads CASLPQGGTNEKLFF. The CDR3 region has the DNA TGTGCCAGCCTCCCACAGGGAGGAACTAATGAAAAACTGTTTTTT. Together with reference TRBV7-9 and TRBJ1-4, the CDR3 gives the full variable domain: DTGVSQNPRHKITKRGQNVTFRCDPISEHNRLYWYRQTLGQGPEFLTYFQNEAQLEKSRLLSDRFSAERPKGSFSTLEIQRTEQGDSAMYLCASLPQGGTNEKLFFGSGTQLSVL.

This clonotype was detected only once. In DNA form, the CDR3 reads TGTGCCAGCAGTAAAGGGGGCACCCCCTCTGGAAACACCATATATTTT. Its translation: CASSKGGTPSGNTIYF. This chain uses TRBV11-3 with TRBJ1-3; 7 bases fit TRBD1. The CDR3 runs to 16 residues. The V gene end was trimmed by 6 bases and the J gene end by 0 bases; junction bases not matched to a gene: 8. Germline lookup yields CDR1 SGHNT and CDR2 YENEEA. Full variable domain (missing parts from reference TRBV11-3 and TRBJ1-3): EAGVVQSPRYKIIEKKQPVAFWCNPISGHNTLYWYLQNLGQGPELLIRYENEEAVDDSQLPKDRFSAERLKGVDSTLKIQPAELGDSAVYLCASSKGGTPSGNTIYFGEGSWLTVV.

The rearrangement links TRBV25-1 to TRBJ2-1, with D tentatively TRBD2 (5 bases). Trimming stripped 1 base from V and 6 bases from J, with 10 bases between. The germline V gene encodes CDR1 MGHDK and CDR2 SYGVNS. The CDR3 runs 14 residues. As DNA, the CDR3 is TGTGCCAGCAGTGAATCGGGATCCCTCAATGAGCAGTTCTTC. Protein sequence: CASSESGSLNEQFF.

V is TRBV20-1 and J is TRBJ2-1; D is possibly TRBD2 (5 bases). Germline loops: CDR1 DFQATT, CDR2 SNEGSKA (reference sequence). This CDR3 has 15 amino acids. Trimming left V 6 bases short and J 3 bases short, with 18 bases between. The CDR3 reads CSAGSGNGFYNEQFF. The CDR3 DNA is TGCAGTGCCGGGTCCGGGAATGGTTTCTACAATGAGCAGTTCTTC.

This clonotype has just one count. The chain joins TRBV4-3 to TRBJ1-5; no clear D gene. This CDR3 contains 16 residues. V was shortened by 0 bases and J by 6 bases, with 15 bases between the two germline ends. CDR1 and CDR2 (germline): LGHNA, YSLEER. CDR3 bases: TGCGCCAGCAGCCAAGACTTTACGTGGGCGGGTCAGCCCCAGCATTTT. This encodes CASSQDFTWAGQPQHF.

This clonotype has just one count. The V call is TRBV7-8, the J call TRBJ2-7; D unclear. Germline values: CDR1 SGHVS, CDR2 FQNEAQ. V was clipped by 5 bases and J by 6 bases, with 17 bases between them. The CDR3 runs to 14 residues. This CDR3 reads CASSPRLVASEQYF. The CDR3 DNA is TGTGCCAGCAGCCCCAGGCTAGTGGCCTCCGAGCAGTACTTC.

The V call is TRBV30, the J call TRBJ2-1; TRBD2 might be the D (6 bases). The CDR3 runs to 14 residues. The ends were cut back, 4 bases at V and 4 bases at J, with 14 bases in the middle. Per the germline V gene, CDR1 is GTSNPN and CDR2 is SVGIG (reference sequence). CDR3 loop: CAWITGGGYNEQFF. CDR3 sequence (DNA): TGTGCCTGGATTACTGGTGGGGGGTACAATGAGCAGTTCTTC.